This T cell receptor (beta chain) is drawn from a study of human CD8 memory T cell subsets. The identity of TPEX cells was that of CCR7+ PD-1+ TIGIT+ early memory CD8+ T cells with exhausted-like traits. Notes on the study in general: Chao1 was used to estimate diversity, and its estimates suggested stem-like memory T cells were more diverse than precursor exhausted T cells.

Worth noting for this clonotype: Antigen: not known.

Preparation of the TCR beta libraries relied on UMI-labeled 5' RACE. One entry per CDR3 protein, without DNA, is what TCRdb gives after re-calling the 5' RACE reads. Its table records about 9,200 distinct CDR3 sequences. Sequenced: CD8+ T cells from PBMCs. This clonotype originated in a human donor in good health.

The CDR3 loop reads CASSFSTEAFF. The V and J genes are TRBV12-3 or TRBV12-4 and TRBJ1-1. The CDR3 extends over 11 amino acids.